These 9 T cell receptor beta chains share one sample of origin, sequenced in a study of HIV-infected children after antiretroviral therapy interruption (dated by TCRdb to between 2018 and 2020). The sample's treatment or condition, from its label and the paper: PENTA 11 planned treatment interruption arm or continuous ART arm. Libraries were prepared through 3' RACE. The data were produced on an Illumina MiSeq. TCR libraries were generated from RNA by a 3' RACE protocol incorporating unique molecular identifiers so that PCR amplification bias could be corrected. TCRdb reran the public reads through fastp at Q25 and MiXCR, keeping productive beta chains. Every distinct CDR3 protein forms one entry, paired with its most common genes and DNA. Present in this sample are around 40,000 distinct CDR3 sequences, 6.5% of which were seen just once. Of the sample, approximately 0.97% falls within the top ten clones.

The sample in question was CD45RA+ CD4+ T cells from PBMCs, pooled from several time points, obtained from a donor given antiretroviral therapy, either interrupted or continuous. According to the study, the label for this sample's cell subset or site signals: naive CD4+ CD45RA+ CD45RO- T cells. The receptors stem from a pool of human donors with HIV.

In its sample, this clonotype was seen many times. This sequence joins TRBV28 and TRBJ2-7, with 7 bases fitting TRBD1. CDR3 length: 14 amino acids. Germline loops: CDR1 MDHEN, CDR2 SYDVKM. V gave up 5 bases and J gave up 2 bases; unmatched junction bases: 6. CDR3 nucleotides: TGTGCCAGCAGTAGGACAGGATTGACCTACGAGCAGTACTTC. Translated: CASSRTGLTYEQYF.

There are a few counts of this clonotype. The chain employs TRBV19 and TRBJ1-2; 7 bases line up with TRBD1. V dropped 7 bases and J dropped 4; count of bases not matched to a gene: 0. The CDR3 runs to 11 residues. From germline, CDR1 is LNHDA and CDR2 SQIVND (reference sequence). Here the CDR3 reads CASNRGYGYTF. The CDR3 region has the DNA TGTGCCAGTAACAGGGGCTATGGCTACACCTTC.

The chain is built from TRBV11-2 and TRBJ2-3; 8 bases match TRBD1. CDR1 and CDR2 (germline): SGHAT, FQNNGV. With 0 bases clipped from V and 6 bases from J, the junction kept 5 bases outside the gene matches. The CDR3 has 15 amino acids. CDR3 bases: TGTGCCAGCAGCTTAGAACAGGGGGGAGTGGATACGCAGTATTTT. As protein: CASSLEQGGVDTQYF. The full variable domain, with the rest looked up from reference TRBV11-2 and TRBJ2-3, is EAGVAQSPRYKIIEKRQSVAFWCNPISGHATLYWYQQILGQGPKLLIQFQNNGVVDDSQLPKDRFSAERLKGVDSTLKIQPAKLEDSAVYLCASSLEQGGVDTQYFGPGTRLTVL.

This clonotype was detected a few times. The rearrangement links TRBV6-6 to TRBJ2-7, with D possibly TRBD2 on 5 matching bases. Trimming pared 0 bases from V and 1 base from J, leaving 13 bases between. CDR1 is MNHNY, CDR2 SVGAGI, per germline (reference sequence). The CDR3 loop spans 16 amino acids. The CDR3 reads CASSYSTRGRSYEQYF. Here the CDR3 DNA reads TGTGCCAGCAGTTACTCGACTCGAGGGAGATCCTACGAGCAGTACTTC.

Concerning this clonotype: An end of the junction does not agree with germline; a read error may underlie this. This chain links TRBV7-2 with TRBJ2-6; no firm D call. CDR3 size: 17 residues. The germline CDR1 and CDR2 sequences are SGHTA and FQGNSA. For the CDR3, the DNA is TGTGCCAGCAACTTAAAGTTCCTTTCTGGGGGGGCCAACGTCCTGACTTTC. As protein: CASNLKFLSGGANVLTF.

This chain's CDR3 is CASSPGQGGNSPLHF. The CDR3 DNA is TGTGCCAGCTCACCCGGACAGGGTGGTAATTCACCCCTCCACTTT. V gene TRBV18 combines with J gene TRBJ1-6; 8 bases match TRBD1. V lost 3 bases to trimming and J lost 6 bases; unmatched junction nucleotides: 4. The CDR3 contains 15 residues. CDR1 is KGHSH and CDR2 is LQKENI in the germline V gene.

This clonotype was picked up many times. The chain carries TRBV12-3 or TRBV12-4 and TRBJ2-6, with 7 positions matching TRBD1. The CDR3 runs 16 residues. V dropped 6 bases and J dropped 3; count of bases not matched to a gene: 8. The CDR3 reads CASSRDSLSGANVLTF. The DNA for the CDR3 is TGTGCCAGCAGCCGGGACAGCCTTAGTGGGGCCAACGTCCTGACTTTC.

The chain joins TRBV12-3 or TRBV12-4 to TRBJ2-1, with 9 positions matching TRBD2. There are 14 residues in the CDR3. The trim removed 6 bases at V and 5 bases at J, leaving 5 bases unmatched. For the CDR3, the DNA is TGTGCCAGCAGGTTTAGCGGGGGAAACAATGAGCAGTTCTTC. Its translation is CASRFSGGNNEQFF.

This clonotype was seen ten or more times. The chain employs TRBV7-2 and TRBJ2-5, with 7 bases identical to TRBD2. The trim removed 5 bases at V and 3 bases at J, leaving 6 bases unmatched. Germline loops: CDR1 SGHTA, CDR2 FQGNSA. The CDR3 runs 14 residues. The CDR3 bases are TGTGCCAGCAGCACTCACCGGGGGGAAGAGACCCAGTACTTC. Translating it yields CASSTHRGEETQYF.